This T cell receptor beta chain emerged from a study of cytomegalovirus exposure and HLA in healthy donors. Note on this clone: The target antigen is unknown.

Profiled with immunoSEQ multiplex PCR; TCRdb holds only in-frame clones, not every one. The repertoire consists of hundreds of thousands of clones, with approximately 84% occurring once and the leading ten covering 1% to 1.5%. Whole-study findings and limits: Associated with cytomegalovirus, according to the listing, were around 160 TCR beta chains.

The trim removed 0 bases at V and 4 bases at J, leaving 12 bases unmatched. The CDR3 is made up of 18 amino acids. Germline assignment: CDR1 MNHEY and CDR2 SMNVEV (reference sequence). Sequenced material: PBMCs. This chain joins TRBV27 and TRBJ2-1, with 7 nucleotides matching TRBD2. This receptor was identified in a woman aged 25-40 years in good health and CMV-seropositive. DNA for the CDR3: TGTGCCAGCAGTTTATCTGGTGAGGCGGGAGTCGGTTACAATGAGCAGTTCTTC. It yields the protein CASSLSGEAGVGYNEQFF.